The source of this T cell receptor (beta chain) is a study of beta chain features in type 1 diabetes. Study results and limitations: There was a moderate but significant shortening of TCRB CDR3s in all four CD4+ subsets of Type 1 diabetes patients. VDJ junctions in type 1 diabetes patients carried more deletions and fewer insertions. Cells that show high TCR expression could be over-represented by cDNA sequencing.

The study reverse transcribed the entire isolated RNA, so it sequenced expressed TCRB transcripts. Only in-frame clones appear in the TCRdb table, and some are missing; sequencing was by immunoSEQ multiplex PCR. Among fewer than 450,000 clones listed, less than 15% were seen once. On this clone itself: Its antigen is not identified. Other DNA sequences of this sample code for an identical CDR3.

The clonotype was recovered from a woman younger than 30 with type 1 diabetes. Input material: naive CD4+ T cells from blood.

Here the CDR3 reads CASSVGGGLNTEAFF. The CDR3, as DNA: TGTGCCAGCAGCGTAGGGGGGGGCCTGAACACTGAAGCTTTCTTT. The V and J genes are TRBV9 and TRBJ1-1, with D maybe TRBD1 (6 bases). The CDR3 covers 15 residues. CDR1 is SGDLS and CDR2 is YYNGEE in the germline V gene. V lost 0 bases to trimming and J lost 0 bases, with 9 bases between them.